This is a list of T cell receptor beta chains from one sample in a study of blood T cell repertoires in COVID-19. Some clones are missing from TCRdb's copy, which holds only in-frame ones; the method was immunoSEQ multiplex PCR. The data contain 260,000 or so clones, 88% of them singletons. Sequenced sample: PBMCs or T cells enriched from blood (not recorded which). All receptors come from a woman aged 40 to 49 with acute COVID-19. CDR3s include the opening cysteine and the closing phenylalanine or tryptophan. The order of the fields is clone size, V gene, D gene, J gene, CDR3 protein, CDR3 DNA. D genes are given only for firm matches. Clone size appears in some rows only: once, few, many, or a class for an expanded clone.

NA	TRBV6-5	NA	TRBJ1-1	CASSTSGTEAFF	NA
NA	TRBV5-1	NA	TRBJ2-3	CASSLEAYGGSSTDTQYF	TGCGCCAGCAGCTTGGAGGCTTATGGCGGAAGTAGCACAGATACGCAGTATTTT
NA	TRBV6-5	TRBD1	TRBJ1-1	CASRITGGDGEAFF	TGTGCCAGCAGAATTACAGGGGGCGACGGTGAAGCTTTCTTT
NA	TRBV7-9	TRBD1	TRBJ2-4	CASSYPPGTAEKNIQYF	TGTGCCAGCAGCTATCCTCCCGGGACAGCCGAAAAAAACATTCAGTACTTC
medium-sized	TRBV7-9	NA	TRBJ1-2	CASSSSLFEVIYGYTF	TGTGCCAGCAGCTCTAGCCTATTCGAGGTGATCTATGGCTACACCTTC
once	TRBV29-1	TRBD1	TRBJ2-7	CSGGTGDTYEQYF	TGCAGCGGGGGGACAGGGGATACCTACGAGCAGTACTTC
NA	TRBV5-1	TRBD1	TRBJ1-1	CASSLVYDRDNTEAFF	TGCGCCAGCAGTCTAGTATACGACAGGGATAACACTGAAGCTTTCTTT
NA	TRBV4-1	NA	TRBJ1-1	CASSQGGLKRGTEAFF	TGCGCCAGCAGCCAAGGCGGCCTAAAGAGGGGGACTGAAGCTTTCTTT
NA	TRBV5-4	NA	TRBJ2-1	CASSLALANNEQFF	TGTGCCAGCAGCTTGGCTCTAGCGAACAATGAGCAGTTCTTC
NA	TRBV10-3	NA	TRBJ2-5	CAISYLGTGKETQYF	TGTGCCATCAGTTACCTTGGGACTGGGAAAGAGACCCAGTACTTC
NA	TRBV11-2	TRBD1	TRBJ1-3	CASSFGGQGTNTIYF	TGTGCCAGCAGCTTTGGGGGACAGGGGACAAACACCATATATTTT
NA	TRBV10-2	NA	TRBJ2-7	CASSDTTEVTYEQYF	TGCGCCAGCAGTGACACGACAGAAGTCACCTACGAGCAGTACTTC
NA	TRBV27	NA	TRBJ1-2	CATQPRSGTPKYYGYTF	TGTGCCACCCAACCGCGCTCCGGGACTCCCAAATACTATGGCTACACCTTC
few	TRBV19	TRBD1	TRBJ1-2	CASTTDRPGDGYTF	TGTGCCAGTACCACGGACAGGCCCGGAGATGGCTACACCTTC
NA	TRBV12-3/TRBV12-4	TRBD1	TRBJ1-5	CASTGQYNQPQHF	TGTGCCAGTACGGGACAGTACAATCAGCCCCAGCATTTT
NA	TRBV6-1	NA	TRBJ2-1	CASSEAGRRGPLYNEQFF	TGTGCCAGCAGTGAAGCGGGAAGGCGGGGGCCGCTTTACAATGAGCAGTTCTTC